This T cell receptor (beta chain) was identified during a study (dated by TCRdb to 2016 to 2017). Library generation was performed with RT-PCR. The sample was run on an Illumina MiSeq. The public reads were quality trimmed at Q25 with fastp and then assembled into clones with MiXCR by TCRdb, keeping productive beta chains. One record per CDR3 amino acid sequence lists the most common genes and DNA. This sample holds 650,000 to 800,000 distinct CDR3 sequences; over 12% were observed only once. 3.6% of the sample goes to the ten largest clones. Taken from cysteine to phenylalanine, the CDR3 has 14 residues. Only the CDR3 portion is preserved as DNA: 42 bases, with reading frame beginning at the first base. Per the germline V gene, SGHTA is the CDR1 and FQGNSA is the CDR2. Trimming takes 11 bases from V and 9 bases from J, and the germline ends sit 23 bases apart. A word on this clonotype: Its antigen is unknown. No clone much larger than this one lies a single base away; base qualities are absent.

The sequenced sample consisted of memory CD4+ T cells from blood. The rearranged segments are TRBV7-2 and TRBJ2-1; 5 matching bases give a weak D call of TRBD2. The TCR comes from a female donor in good health, serving as a healthy control. This receptor has the CDR3 CAGEKRESIAEQFF. The DNA sequence is TGTGCCGGCGAAAAGAGGGAGTCAATCGCTGAGCAGTTCTTC.